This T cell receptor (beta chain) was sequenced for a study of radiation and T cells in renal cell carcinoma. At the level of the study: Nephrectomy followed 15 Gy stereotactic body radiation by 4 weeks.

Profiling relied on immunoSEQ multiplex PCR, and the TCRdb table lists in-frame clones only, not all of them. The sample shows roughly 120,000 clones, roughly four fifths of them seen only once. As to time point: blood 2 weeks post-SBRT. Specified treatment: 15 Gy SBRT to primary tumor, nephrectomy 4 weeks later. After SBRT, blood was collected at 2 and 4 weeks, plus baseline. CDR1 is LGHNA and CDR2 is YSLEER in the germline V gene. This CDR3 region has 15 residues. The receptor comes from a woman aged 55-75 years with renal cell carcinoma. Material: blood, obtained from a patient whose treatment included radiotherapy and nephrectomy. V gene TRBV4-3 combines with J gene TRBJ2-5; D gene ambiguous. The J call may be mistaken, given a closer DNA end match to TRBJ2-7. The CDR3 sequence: CASSQDTTSSYEQYF. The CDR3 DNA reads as TGCGCCAGCAGCCAAGATACCACCTCCTCCTACGAGCAGTACTTC.